Listed here are 15 T cell receptor beta chains from one sample, sequenced in a study of early T cells in non-severe SARS-CoV-2 infection. TCRdb called the 5' RACE reads again in MiXCR, with one record for every CDR3 protein. Counted here are tens of thousands of distinct CDR3 sequences, roughly an eighth occurring once; the ten biggest clones make up roughly 4%. Source material: whole blood. All receptors derive from an adult who was a healthcare worker with PCR-confirmed SARS-CoV-2 infection or an uninfected control (not recorded which).

This clonotype showed up just a few times. The CDR3 nucleotides read TGCGCCAGCAGCAAGGACTACGAGCAGTACTTC. Amino acid sequence: CASSKDYEQYF. The chain couples TRBV5-1 to TRBJ2-7; D uncertain. This CDR3 has 11 amino acids. Germline lookup yields CDR1 SGHRS and CDR2 YFSETQ. The V end was cut by 4 bases, the J end by 3 bases, with 5 bases between.

This clonotype is deemed medium-sized (0.01 to 0.1%). The chain carries TRBV20-1 and TRBJ2-1; D uncertain. CDR1 and CDR2 (germline): DFQATT, SNEGSKA (reference sequence). Trimming stripped 3 bases from V and 8 bases from J, with 11 bases between. The CDR3 is made up of 12 amino acids. As DNA, the CDR3 is TGCAGTGCTAGGGCTAGGGAACATGAGCAGTTCTTC. Translating it yields CSARAREHEQFF.

This clonotype was picked up many times. The V gene is TRBV27, the J gene TRBJ1-5, with D unresolved. The germline V gene has CDR1 MNHEY and CDR2 SMNVEV (reference sequence). The CDR3 sequence is 12 residues long. The ends were cut back, 6 bases at V and 4 bases at J, with 7 bases in the middle. The CDR3 loop reads CASRTGNQPQHF. The CDR3 DNA follows: TGTGCCAGCAGGACCGGGAATCAGCCCCAGCATTTT.

The chain combines TRBV6-6 with TRBJ2-3, with TRBD2 matching over 13 bases. The CDR3 has 15 residues. The germline V gene encodes CDR1 MNHNY and CDR2 SVGAGI (reference sequence). V trimming: 4 bases; J trimming: 6 bases; junction bases outside the gene matches: 4. The CDR3 DNA is TGTGCCAGCAGTTGGGGACTAGCGGGGACCGATACGCAGTATTTT. The encoded protein is CASSWGLAGTDTQYF.

The V gene is TRBV7-6, the J gene TRBJ2-1, with TRBD2 matching over 10 bases. In germline, CDR1 is SGHVS, CDR2 FNYEAQ. The CDR3 covers 18 residues. With 5 bases clipped from V and 4 bases from J, the junction kept 14 bases outside the gene matches. The CDR3 region is CASSPRVASSGGYNEQFF. The CDR3, as DNA: TGTGCCAGCAGCCCCAGAGTGGCCTCTAGCGGGGGTTACAATGAGCAGTTCTTC.

This clonotype was counted a few times. The rearrangement joins TRBV21-1 to TRBJ1-5. TRBV21-1 is reported as a pseudogene. The length of the CDR3 is 16 residues. CDR3 region: CASRPAQGDSNQPQHF. In DNA, the CDR3 is TGTGCCAGCCGGCCCGCCCAGGGTGATAGCAATCAGCCCCAGCATTTT.

This clonotype was counted only a few times. The rearrangement joins TRBV29-1 to TRBJ2-7; 7 bases are a match to TRBD1. V trimming: 6 bases; J trimming: 5 bases; junction bases outside the gene matches: 7. Germline V CDR1 and CDR2: SQVTM, ANQGSEA. The CDR3 is 12 residues long. CDR3 sequence: CSVGTGADEQYF. Here the CDR3 DNA reads TGCAGCGTCGGAACAGGGGCGGACGAGCAGTACTTC.

This clonotype has a count of ten or more. The chain links TRBV12-3 or TRBV12-4 to TRBJ2-1; TRBD2 matches 12 bases. J lost 7 bases, V lost 5 bases, and 6 bases had no gene match. The CDR3 is 15 amino acids. The CDR3 spells CASSLLAGGLNEQFF. In DNA, the CDR3 is TGTGCCAGCAGTCTTCTAGCGGGGGGGCTGAATGAGCAGTTCTTC.

The V and J genes are TRBV2 and TRBJ1-1; D is unclear. The CDR3 length is 14 residues. Germline CDR1 reads SNHLY; CDR2 reads FYNNEI. Trimming pared 2 bases from V and 4 bases from J, leaving 11 bases between. CDR3 coding DNA: TGTGCCAGCAGTGAATTTTACTCGGGCACTGAAGCTTTCTTT. This codes for CASSEFYSGTEAFF.

This clonotype was seen at least ten times. The V and J genes are TRBV2 and TRBJ1-3, with TRBD1 matching 8 bases. Germline-derived CDR1 and CDR2 are SNHLY and FYNNEI. CDR3 length equals 15 residues. The V gene end was trimmed by 6 bases and the J gene end by 5 bases; junction bases not matched to a gene: 9. The CDR3: CASSPRQGLRNTIYF. CDR3 nucleotide sequence: TGTGCCAGCAGCCCAAGACAGGGGCTTCGAAACACCATATATTTT.

Many counts were recorded for this clonotype. The chain couples TRBV11-2 to TRBJ2-5, with D unresolved. CDR3 length equals 13 residues. Trimming removed 5 bases at V and 3 bases at J, with 10 bases between. Germline V gene sequence: CDR1 SGHAT, CDR2 FQNNGV. The CDR3 DNA reads TGTGCCAGCAGCCGCGGACGGGAAGAGACCCAGTACTTC. Amino acid sequence: CASSRGREETQYF.

J is TRBJ1-2 and V is TRBV7-2, with D possibly being TRBD1 (6 bases). In germline, CDR1 is SGHTA, CDR2 FQGNSA. CDR3 length equals 19 residues. V shed 2 bases and J shed 4 bases, with 26 bases lying between them. The chain's CDR3 is CASSLNRRAGENDGYGYTF. Written as DNA, the CDR3 is TGTGCCAGCAGCTTAAATCGGCGGGCAGGGGAGAACGACGGCTATGGCTACACCTTC.

The chain is built from TRBV6-5 and TRBJ2-3; 11 bases are shared with TRBD2. The CDR3 is 16 amino acids. Germline CDR1 is MNHEY and CDR2 is SVGAGI. V gave up 5 bases and J gave up 0 bases; unmatched junction bases: 4. CDR3 residues: CASSTSSGGSTDTQYF. Here the CDR3 DNA reads TGTGCCAGCAGTACCTCTAGCGGGGGGAGCACAGATACGCAGTATTTT.

This clonotype was detected ten times or more. The J gene is TRBJ2-3, the V gene TRBV6-6; TRBD1 aligns across 7 bases. The CDR3 has 13 amino acids. Unmatched junction bases numbered 1, after V lost 2 bases and J lost 5 bases. Germline CDR1 reads MNHNY; CDR2 reads SVGAGI (reference sequence). CDR3 residues: CASSYTGEDTQYF. CDR3 nucleotide sequence: TGTGCCAGCAGTTACACAGGGGAAGATACGCAGTATTTT.

Ten or more counts support this clonotype. The gene calls are TRBV6-2 or TRBV6-3 and TRBJ2-7; 8 bases match TRBD2. The ends lost 6 bases at V and 5 bases at J; junction bases unmatched: 12. Germline V gives CDR1 MNHEY, CDR2 SVGEGT. This CDR3 has 15 amino acids. The CDR3 DNA reads TGTGCCAGCAGCCCGAGGACTAGCAAAAGCCACGAGCAGTACTTC. It codes for CASSPRTSKSHEQYF.